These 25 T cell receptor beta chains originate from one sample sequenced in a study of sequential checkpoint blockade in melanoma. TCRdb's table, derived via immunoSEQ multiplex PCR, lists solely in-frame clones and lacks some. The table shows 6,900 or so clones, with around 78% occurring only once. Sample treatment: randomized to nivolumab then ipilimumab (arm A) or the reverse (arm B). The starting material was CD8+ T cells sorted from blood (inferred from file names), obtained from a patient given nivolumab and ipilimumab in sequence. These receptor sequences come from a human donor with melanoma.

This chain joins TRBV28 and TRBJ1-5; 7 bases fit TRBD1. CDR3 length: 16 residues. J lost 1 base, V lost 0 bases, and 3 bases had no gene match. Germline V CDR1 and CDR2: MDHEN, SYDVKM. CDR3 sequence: CASSLWGQTSNQPQHF. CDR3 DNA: TGTGCCAGCAGTTTATGGGGACAGACAAGCAATCAGCCCCAGCATTTT.

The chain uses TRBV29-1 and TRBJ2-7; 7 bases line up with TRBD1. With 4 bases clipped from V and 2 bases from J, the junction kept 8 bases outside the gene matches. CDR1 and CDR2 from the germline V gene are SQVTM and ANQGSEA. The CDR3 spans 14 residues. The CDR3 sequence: CSVVFRDRAYEQYF. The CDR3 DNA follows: TGCAGCGTTGTATTCCGGGACAGAGCCTACGAGCAGTACTTC.

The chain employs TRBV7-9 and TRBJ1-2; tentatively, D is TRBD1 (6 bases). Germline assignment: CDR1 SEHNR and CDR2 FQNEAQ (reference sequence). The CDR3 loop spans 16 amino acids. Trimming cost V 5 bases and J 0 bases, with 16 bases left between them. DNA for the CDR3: TGTGCCAGCAGCCGATCGGGGGGGCCCTCTAACTATGGCTACACCTTC. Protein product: CASSRSGGPSNYGYTF. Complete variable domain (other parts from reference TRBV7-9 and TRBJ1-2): DTGVSQNPRHKITKRGQNVTFRCDPISEHNRLYWYRQTLGQGPEFLTYFQNEAQLEKSRLLSDRFSAERPKGSFSTLEIQRTEQGDSAMYLCASSRSGGPSNYGYTFGSGTRLTVV.

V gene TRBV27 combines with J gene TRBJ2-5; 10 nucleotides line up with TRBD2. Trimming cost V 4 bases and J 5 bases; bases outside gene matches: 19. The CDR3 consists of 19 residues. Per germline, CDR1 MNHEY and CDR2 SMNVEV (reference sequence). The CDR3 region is CASSSKLPIGSGGPETQYF. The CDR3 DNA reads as TGTGCCAGCAGTTCCAAACTACCCATCGGTAGCGGGGGGCCTGAGACCCAGTACTTC.

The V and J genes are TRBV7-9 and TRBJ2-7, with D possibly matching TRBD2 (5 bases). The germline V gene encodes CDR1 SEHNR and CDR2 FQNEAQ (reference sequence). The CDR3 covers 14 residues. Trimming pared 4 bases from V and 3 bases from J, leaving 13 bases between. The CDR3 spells CASSSQLEDYEQYF. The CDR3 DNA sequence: TGTGCCAGCAGCTCGCAACTAGAGGACTACGAGCAGTACTTC.

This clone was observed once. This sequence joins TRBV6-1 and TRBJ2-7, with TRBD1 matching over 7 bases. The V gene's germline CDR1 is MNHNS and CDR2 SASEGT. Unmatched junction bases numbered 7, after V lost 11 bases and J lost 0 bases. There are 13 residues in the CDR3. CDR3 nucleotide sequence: TGTGCCTTTTTGGACAGGAGCTCCTACGAGCAGTACTTC. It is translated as CAFLDRSSYEQYF.

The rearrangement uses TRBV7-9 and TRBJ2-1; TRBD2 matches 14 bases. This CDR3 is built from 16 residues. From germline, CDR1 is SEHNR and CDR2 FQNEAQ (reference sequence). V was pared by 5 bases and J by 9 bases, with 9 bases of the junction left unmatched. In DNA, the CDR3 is TGTGCCAGCAGCAGGACTAGCGGGAGGTATAGAGGTGAGCAGTTCTTC. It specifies CASSRTSGRYRGEQFF.

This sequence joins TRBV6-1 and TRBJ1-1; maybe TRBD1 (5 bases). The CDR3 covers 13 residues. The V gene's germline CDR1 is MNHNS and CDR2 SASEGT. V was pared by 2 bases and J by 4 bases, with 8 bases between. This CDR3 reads CASSETQGTEAFF. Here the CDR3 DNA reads TGTGCCAGCAGTGAAACGCAGGGCACTGAAGCTTTCTTT.

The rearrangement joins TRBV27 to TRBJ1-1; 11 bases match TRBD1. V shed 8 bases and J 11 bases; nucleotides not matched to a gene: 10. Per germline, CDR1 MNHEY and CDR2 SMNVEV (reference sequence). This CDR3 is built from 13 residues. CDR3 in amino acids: CASWRRDRGMAFF. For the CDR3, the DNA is TGTGCCAGCTGGAGGCGGGACAGGGGGATGGCTTTCTTT.

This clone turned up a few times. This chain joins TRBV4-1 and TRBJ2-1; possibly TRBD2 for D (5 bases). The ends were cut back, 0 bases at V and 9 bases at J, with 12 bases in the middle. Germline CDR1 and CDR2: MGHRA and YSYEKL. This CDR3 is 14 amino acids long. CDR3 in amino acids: CASSQDPGLSEQFF. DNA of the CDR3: TGCGCCAGCAGCCAAGATCCCGGACTCTCTGAGCAGTTCTTC.

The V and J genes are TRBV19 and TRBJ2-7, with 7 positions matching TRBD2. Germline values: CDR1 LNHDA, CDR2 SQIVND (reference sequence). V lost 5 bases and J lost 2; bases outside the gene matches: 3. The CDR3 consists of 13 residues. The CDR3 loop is CASSWGGAYEQYF. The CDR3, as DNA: TGTGCCAGTAGTTGGGGGGGTGCCTACGAGCAGTACTTC.

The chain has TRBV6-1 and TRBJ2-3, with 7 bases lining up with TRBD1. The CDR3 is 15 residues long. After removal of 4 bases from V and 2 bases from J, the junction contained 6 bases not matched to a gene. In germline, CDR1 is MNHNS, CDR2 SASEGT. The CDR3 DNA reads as TGTGCCAGCAGTGCGTCACAGGGGCACACAGATACGCAGTATTTT. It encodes CASSASQGHTDTQYF.

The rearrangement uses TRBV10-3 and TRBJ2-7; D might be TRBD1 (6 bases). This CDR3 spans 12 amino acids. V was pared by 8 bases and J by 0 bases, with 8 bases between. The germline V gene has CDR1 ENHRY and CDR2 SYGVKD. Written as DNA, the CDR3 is TGTGCCATCGGACAGAGCTCCTACGAGCAGTACTTC. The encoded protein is CAIGQSSYEQYF.

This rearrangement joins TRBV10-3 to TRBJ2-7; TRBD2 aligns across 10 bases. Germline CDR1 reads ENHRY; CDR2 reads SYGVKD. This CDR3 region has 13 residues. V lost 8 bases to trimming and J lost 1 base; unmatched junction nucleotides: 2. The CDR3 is CAIGLAESYEQYF. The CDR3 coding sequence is TGTGCCATCGGACTAGCGGAGTCCTACGAGCAGTACTTC.

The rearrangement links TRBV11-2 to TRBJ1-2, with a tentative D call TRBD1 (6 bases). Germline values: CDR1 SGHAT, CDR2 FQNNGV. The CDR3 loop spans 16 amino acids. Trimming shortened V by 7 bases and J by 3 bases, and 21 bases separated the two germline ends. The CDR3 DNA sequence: TGTGCCAGCACCCAGGCAGGGGCCCTTTTTGACTATGGCTACACCTTC. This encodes CASTQAGALFDYGYTF.

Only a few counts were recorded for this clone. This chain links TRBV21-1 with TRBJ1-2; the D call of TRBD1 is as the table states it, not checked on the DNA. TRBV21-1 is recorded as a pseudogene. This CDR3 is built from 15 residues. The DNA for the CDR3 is TGTGCCAGCAGCCCTGGGGGGACAGCTAACTATGGCTACACCTTC. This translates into CASSPGGTANYGYTF.

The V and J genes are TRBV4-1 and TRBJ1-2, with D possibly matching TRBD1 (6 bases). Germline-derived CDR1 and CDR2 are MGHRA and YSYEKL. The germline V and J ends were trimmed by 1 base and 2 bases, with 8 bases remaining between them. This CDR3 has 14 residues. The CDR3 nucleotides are TGCGCCAGCAGCCAAGCGAGGGGGAACTATGGCTACACCTTC. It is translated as CASSQARGNYGYTF.

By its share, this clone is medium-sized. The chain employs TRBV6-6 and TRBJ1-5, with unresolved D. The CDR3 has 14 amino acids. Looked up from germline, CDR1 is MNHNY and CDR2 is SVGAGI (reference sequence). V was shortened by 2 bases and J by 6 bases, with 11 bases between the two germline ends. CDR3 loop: CASSYGSTGQPQHF. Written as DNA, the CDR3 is TGTGCCAGCAGTTACGGGTCCACGGGTCAGCCCCAGCATTTT.

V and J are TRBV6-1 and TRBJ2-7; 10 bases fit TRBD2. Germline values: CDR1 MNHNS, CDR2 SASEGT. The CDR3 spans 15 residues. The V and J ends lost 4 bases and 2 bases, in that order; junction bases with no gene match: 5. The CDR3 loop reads CASSGFSGRAYEQYF. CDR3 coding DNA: TGTGCCAGCAGTGGCTTCAGCGGGAGGGCCTACGAGCAGTACTTC.

CDR3 region: CASSLGSGMVNEQFF. In DNA, the CDR3 is TGTGCCAGCAGCTTAGGGTCGGGGATGGTAAATGAGCAGTTCTTC. The chain combines TRBV11-2 with TRBJ2-1, with D maybe TRBD2 (5 bases). V was clipped by 1 base and J by 7 bases, with 14 bases between them. Germline V gene data show CDR1 as SGHAT and CDR2 as FQNNGV. This CDR3 spans 15 amino acids.

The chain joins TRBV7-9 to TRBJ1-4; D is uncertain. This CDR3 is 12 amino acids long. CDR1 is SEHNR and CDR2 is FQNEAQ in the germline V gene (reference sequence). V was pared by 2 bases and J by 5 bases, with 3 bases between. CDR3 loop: CASSLLNEKLFF. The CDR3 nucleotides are TGTGCCAGCAGCTTACTCAATGAAAAACTGTTTTTT.

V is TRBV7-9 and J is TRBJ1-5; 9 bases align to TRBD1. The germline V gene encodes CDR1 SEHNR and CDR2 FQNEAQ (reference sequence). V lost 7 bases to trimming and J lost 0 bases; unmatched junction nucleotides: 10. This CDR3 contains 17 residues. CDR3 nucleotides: TGTGCCAGCACCCAGACAGGGGGACAATATAGCAATCAGCCCCAGCATTTT. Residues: CASTQTGGQYSNQPQHF.

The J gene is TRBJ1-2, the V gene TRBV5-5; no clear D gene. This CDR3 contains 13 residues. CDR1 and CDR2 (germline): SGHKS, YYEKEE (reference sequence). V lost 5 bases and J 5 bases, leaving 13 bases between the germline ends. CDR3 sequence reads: CASSSTPTYGYTF. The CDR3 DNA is TGTGCCAGCAGTTCTACCCCAACGTATGGCTACACCTTC.

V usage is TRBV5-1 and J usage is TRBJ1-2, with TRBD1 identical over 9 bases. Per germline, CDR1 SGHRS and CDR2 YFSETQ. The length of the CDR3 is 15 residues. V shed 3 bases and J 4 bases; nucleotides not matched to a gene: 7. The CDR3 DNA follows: TGCGCCAGCAGCTCCGATTGGACAGGGGCCTATGGCTACACCTTC. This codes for CASSSDWTGAYGYTF.

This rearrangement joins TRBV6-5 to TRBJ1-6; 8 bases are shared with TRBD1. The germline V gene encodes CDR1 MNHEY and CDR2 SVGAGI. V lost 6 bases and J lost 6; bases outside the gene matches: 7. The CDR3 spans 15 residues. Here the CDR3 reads CASRPGQGGNSPLHF. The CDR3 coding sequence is TGTGCCAGCAGACCCGGACAGGGCGGTAATTCACCCCTCCACTTT.